A single sample gave rise to the 20 T cell receptor beta chains below, sequenced in a study of identifying expanded T cells in peripheral blood. The method was immunoSEQ multiplex PCR; TCRdb's version includes in-frame clones alone and lacks a portion of them. Of about 53,000 clones in the sample, roughly four fifths were seen once. Sequenced: blood. These receptors were collected from a person between 18 and 69 years old in good health.

This clone was detected only once. The gene calls are TRBV6-1 and TRBJ2-7; 10 bases are a match to TRBD1. Looked up from germline, CDR1 is MNHNS and CDR2 is SASEGT. The CDR3 loop spans 13 amino acids. V trimming: 6 bases; J trimming: 8 bases; junction bases outside the gene matches: 7. The CDR3 sequence is CASSPGTGVKQYV. CDR3 DNA: TGTGCCAGCAGCCCGGGGACAGGGGTTAAGCAGTACGTC.

The genes are TRBV5-1 and TRBJ2-7; TRBD2 agrees at 15 bases. This CDR3 is 15 amino acids long. V was clipped by 5 bases and J by 6 bases; unmatched bases: 6. CDR1 and CDR2 (germline): SGHRS, YFSETQ. In DNA, the CDR3 is TGCGCCAGCAGGATGGGACTAGCGGGAGGAGGCGAGCAGTACTTC. Translation: CASRMGLAGGGEQYF.

CDR3 nucleotide sequence: TGTGCCAGCAGCTGGACTAGCGGGAGCCTCTACGAGCAGTACTTC. This encodes CASSWTSGSLYEQYF. V gene TRBV27 combines with J gene TRBJ2-7, with TRBD2 matching over 13 bases. CDR1 and CDR2 (germline): MNHEY, SMNVEV (reference sequence). The CDR3 is made up of 15 amino acids. V lost 6 bases to trimming and J lost 3 bases; unmatched junction nucleotides: 5.

V is TRBV2 and J is TRBJ2-7; perhaps TRBD2 as D (5 bases). CDR3 length equals 14 residues. V lost 6 bases to trimming and J lost 4 bases, with 16 bases between them. The germline CDR1 and CDR2 sequences are SNHLY and FYNNEI. The DNA for the CDR3 is TGTGCCAGCAGCTCCCGGGGATTCCTTTACGAGCAGTACGTC. This codes for CASSSRGFLYEQYV.

In DNA, the CDR3 is TGTGCCAGCAGTCGAACCGGGACTGAAGCTTTCTTT. Translated: CASSRTGTEAFF. The rearrangement links TRBV6-5 to TRBJ1-1, with D unclear. This CDR3 comprises 12 residues. The V and J ends lost 5 bases and 5 bases respectively, with 9 bases between them. Per germline, CDR1 MNHEY and CDR2 SVGAGI.

This clone was counted between two and nine times. The chain combines TRBV5-5 with TRBJ1-3; the D gene is possibly TRBD1 (5 bases). V was pared by 0 bases and J by 4 bases, with 11 bases between. CDR1 is SGHKS, CDR2 YYEKEE, per germline (reference sequence). This CDR3 is 15 amino acids long. The CDR3 sequence is CASSLARGLGNTIYF. The CDR3 nucleotides read TGTGCCAGCAGCTTGGCAAGGGGACTAGGAAACACCATATATTTT. The variable domain in full, completed from reference TRBV5-5 and TRBJ1-3, reads DAGVTQSPTHLIKTRGQQVTLRCSPISGHKSVSWYQQVLGQGPQFIFQYYEKEERGRGNFPDRFSARQFPNYSSELNVNALLLGDSALYLCASSLARGLGNTIYFGEGSWLTVV.

The chain couples TRBV4-1 to TRBJ1-2; D unclear. The V gene's germline CDR1 is MGHRA and CDR2 YSYEKL. Between the trimmed V and J ends, which lost 0 bases and 8 bases, there was a span of 10 bases. This CDR3 spans 13 amino acids. CDR3 region: CASSQDDVRGYTF. The CDR3 nucleotides are TGCGCCAGCAGCCAAGATGACGTCAGGGGCTACACCTTC.

V is TRBV4-1 and J is TRBJ2-5, with D maybe TRBD2 (5 bases). The V end was cut by 0 bases, the J end by 5 bases, with 7 bases between. Germline-derived CDR1 and CDR2 are MGHRA and YSYEKL. This CDR3 is built from 13 residues. CDR3 loop: CASSQDPGETQYF. The CDR3 coding sequence is TGCGCCAGCAGCCAAGATCCGGGGGAGACCCAGTACTTC.

V and J are TRBV19 and TRBJ1-1; no clear D. Germline V lookup: CDR1 LNHDA, CDR2 SQIVND (reference sequence). The CDR3 is made up of 14 amino acids. V was pared by 2 bases and J by 3 bases, with 10 bases between. The CDR3 nucleotides are TGTGCCAGTAGTATACAAGGAACGGACACTGAAGCTTTCTTT. Amino acid sequence: CASSIQGTDTEAFF. Variable domain in full (rest from reference TRBV19 and TRBJ1-1): DGGITQSPKYLFRKEGQNVTLSCEQNLNHDAMYWYRQDPGQGLRLIYYSQIVNDFQKGDIAEGYSVSREKKESFPLTVTSAQKNPTAFYLCASSIQGTDTEAFFGQGTRLTVV.

DNA of the CDR3: TGCGCCAGCAGCGGCATGCTAGCGGGGGGGCAACGTGAGCAGTTCTTC. It encodes CASSGMLAGGQREQFF. The chain recombines TRBV5-1 with TRBJ2-1; TRBD2 matches at 12 bases. Per germline, CDR1 SGHRS and CDR2 YFSETQ. V was clipped by 4 bases and J by 9 bases; unmatched bases: 11. CDR3 length: 16 residues.

The chain joins TRBV6-6 to TRBJ1-5; D unresolved. There are 16 residues in the CDR3. Trimming removed 4 bases at V and 0 bases at J, with 13 bases between. Germline CDR1 is MNHNY and CDR2 is SVGAGI (reference sequence). The DNA of the CDR3 is TGTGCCAGCAGTTTACATCACATCTTTAGCAATCAGCCCCAGCATTTT. It encodes CASSLHHIFSNQPQHF.

The V call is TRBV15, the J call TRBJ2-1, with D uncertain. Germline assignment: CDR1 LNHNV and CDR2 YYDKDF (reference sequence). This CDR3 has 15 amino acids. Trimming removed 5 bases from V and 3 bases from J, with 14 bases in between. The CDR3 spells CATSASRFSYNEQFF. The CDR3 nucleotides read TGTGCCACCAGCGCCTCCCGCTTCAGCTACAATGAGCAGTTCTTC. Using reference TRBV15 and TRBJ2-1 for the parts outside the CDR3, the full variable domain is DAMVIQNPRYQVTQFGKPVTLSCSQTLNHNVMYWYQQKSSQAPKLLFHYYDKDFNNEADTPDNFQSRRPNTSFCFLDIRSPGLGDTAMYLCATSASRFSYNEQFFGPGTRLTVL.

CDR3 coding DNA: TGTGCCAGTAGTTCTACCGGACGGGAGAACACTGAAGCTTTCTTT. Amino acid sequence: CASSSTGRENTEAFF. The chain couples TRBV19 to TRBJ1-1; unclear D gene. This CDR3 comprises 15 residues. From germline, CDR1 is LNHDA and CDR2 SQIVND (reference sequence). Deletions cut 5 bases from V and 1 base from J, with 14 bases between.

The chain recombines TRBV6-1 with TRBJ2-7; the D gene is possibly TRBD1 (6 bases). CDR3 length: 13 amino acids. Trimming stripped 4 bases from V and 6 bases from J, with 13 bases between. Germline lookup yields CDR1 MNHNS and CDR2 SASEGT. The CDR3, as DNA: TGTGCCAGCAGTGCGAGGACAGACAGCGAGCAGTACGTC. Protein sequence: CASSARTDSEQYV.

This clone was picked up one time. The chain employs TRBV7-9 and TRBJ1-4; D call uncertain. CDR1 is SEHNR, CDR2 FQNEAQ, per germline (reference sequence). The CDR3 is made up of 16 amino acids. The V end was cut by 1 base, the J end by 4 bases, with 13 bases between. The CDR3 spells CASSLVRTVLNEKLFF. The CDR3 nucleotides read TGTGCCAGCAGCTTAGTTCGTACAGTCCTTAATGAAAAACTGTTTTTT.

The chain links TRBV7-9 to TRBJ2-3; 13 bases line up with TRBD2. V shed 11 bases, J shed 4 bases, and the junction held 15 bases outside the gene matches. The CDR3 has 17 amino acids. The germline CDR1 and CDR2 sequences are SEHNR and FQNEAQ (reference sequence). In DNA, the CDR3 is TGTGCCGGGGATTCGACTAGCGGGAGGCTTTTGGCAGATACGCAGTATTTT. It specifies CAGDSTSGRLLADTQYF. Combining the CDR3 with reference TRBV7-9 and TRBJ2-3 gives the whole variable domain DTGVSQNPRHKITKRGQNVTFRCDPISEHNRLYWYRQTLGQGPEFLTYFQNEAQLEKSRLLSDRFSAERPKGSFSTLEIQRTEQGDSAMYLCAGDSTSGRLLADTQYFGPGTRLTVL.

The V gene is TRBV2, the J gene TRBJ1-2, with D possibly TRBD1 on 6 matching bases. From germline, CDR1 is SNHLY and CDR2 FYNNEI. CDR3 length equals 13 residues. The ends were cut back, 4 bases at V and 8 bases at J, with 14 bases in the middle. In DNA form, the CDR3 reads TGTGCCAGCAGTGCCTCCGGGACAAGGGGCTACACCTTC. Translation gives CASSASGTRGYTF.

This chain joins TRBV23-1 and TRBJ2-2, with a possible D match to TRBD2 (6 bases). TRBV23-1 is noted as an ORF with a role that remains uncertain. The CDR3 runs 17 residues. Trimming removed 2 bases from V and 0 bases from J, with 13 bases in between. The CDR3 DNA is TGCGCCAGCAGTCAACACCGGGACTCTACGAACACCGGGGAGCTGTTTTTT. It translates to CASSQHRDSTNTGELFF.

This clone was seen a few times. The genes are TRBV27 and TRBJ1-3; D is undetermined. This CDR3 comprises 15 residues. V lost 6 bases, J lost 0 bases, and 12 bases lay in between. CDR1 is MNHEY and CDR2 is SMNVEV in the germline V gene (reference sequence). CDR3: CASSVDVGSGNTIYF. The DNA of the CDR3 is TGTGCCAGCAGCGTTGACGTTGGCTCTGGAAACACCATATATTTT.

This sequence joins TRBV6-1 and TRBJ1-5; no firm D call. Trimming cost V 6 bases and J 5 bases, with 8 bases left between them. Germline CDR1 MNHNS, CDR2 SASEGT. There are 12 residues in the CDR3. Here the CDR3 reads CASSLDYQPQHF. Written as DNA, the CDR3 is TGTGCCAGCAGCCTCGATTATCAGCCCCAGCATTTT.